This T cell receptor (beta chain) was documented in a study of shared T cell receptors in the human thymus. Measured with immunoSEQ multiplex PCR; TCRdb has only the in-frame clones, and not every one. The table has about 660,000 clones, 85% to 90% seen once. This same sample was also part of a study on human thymus T cells. That source adds: Resections were taken during corrective heart surgery, and the thymus tissue came from these. As related research reported, thymic repertoires overlapped highly among unrelated individuals.

This TCR came from a boy under three years old with a congenital heart defect. The sequencing sample was made of thymocytes.

The CDR3 DNA sequence: TGTGCCAGCAGTTTGAGTCAGGGAAACGGGGAGCTGTTTTTT. The encoded protein is CASSLSQGNGELFF. V and J are TRBV28 and TRBJ2-2; possible D gene TRBD1, 5 bases. The CDR3 totals 14 residues. The V end was cut by 3 bases, the J end by 7 bases, with 12 bases between. Germline V gives CDR1 MDHEN, CDR2 SYDVKM.